The sequence of this TCR beta chain was determined in a study of shared clonotypes between healthy human individuals. The CDR3 contains 14 residues. Germline V lookup: CDR1 MNHEY, CDR2 SMNVEV (reference sequence). The germline V and J ends were trimmed by 7 bases and 7 bases, with 20 bases remaining between them. In the original analysis: Owing to the provision of junction-only sequences devoid of quality scores by immunoSEQ, filtering differed. TCRdb's copy holds only in-frame clones and misses some; the assay was immunoSEQ multiplex PCR. V and J calls and clone size are as listed in that table; D and trimming were resolved from the DNA. This table has roughly 2 million clones, roughly 95% appearing once.

The sequenced sample was naive CD4+ T cells sorted from blood. Documented subset: CD45RA+ positively selected. J is TRBJ2-7 and V is TRBV27, with D unclear. The TCR originated in a man between 18 and 29 years old in good health. In DNA form, the CDR3 reads TGTGCCAGCAAAGGCACACTGGGTTTGCTGGAGCAGTACTTC. It specifies CASKGTLGLLEQYF.